The 16 T cell receptor beta chains given below trace back to one sample, sequenced in a study of cytomegalovirus exposure and HLA in healthy donors. PCR was performed using 60 Vbeta and 13 Jbeta primers. TCRdb's table, derived via immunoSEQ multiplex PCR, lists solely in-frame clones and lacks some. The sample lists more than 65,000 clones; approximately 78% were seen once. The sequencing input was PBMCs. The source of these receptors is a man aged 18 to 29 in good health and CMV-seronegative.

The chain links TRBV2 to TRBJ1-4; a weak D match, TRBD1 (6 bases). Trimming pared 8 bases from V and 4 bases from J, leaving 11 bases between. There are 13 residues in the CDR3. Germline assignment: CDR1 SNHLY and CDR2 FYNNEI. Written as DNA, the CDR3 is TGTGCCAGCTCGACAGGCCTTAATGAAAAACTGTTTTTT. Amino acid sequence: CASSTGLNEKLFF.

This rearrangement joins TRBV4-2 to TRBJ1-2; 7 bases line up with TRBD1. Per the germline V gene, CDR1 is LGHNA and CDR2 is YNFKEQ. V dropped 0 bases and J dropped 0; count of bases not matched to a gene: 13. The CDR3 has 19 residues. The CDR3 DNA is TGTGCCAGCAGCCAAGATCTTGACGTACCGGGACAGACTAACTATGGCTACACCTTC. This sequence encodes CASSQDLDVPGQTNYGYTF.

Here the CDR3 reads CASSDPRGYQPQHF. CDR3 coding DNA: TGTGCCAGCAGCGATCCCAGGGGTTATCAGCCCCAGCATTTT. This chain joins TRBV7-2 and TRBJ1-5; possible D gene TRBD1, 6 bases. The V and J ends lost 5 bases and 5 bases respectively, with 13 bases between them. Germline values: CDR1 SGHTA, CDR2 FQGNSA. This CDR3 has 14 residues. The full variable domain, rest sourced from reference TRBV7-2 and TRBJ1-5, is GAGVSQSPSNKVTEKGKDVELRCDPISGHTALYWYRQSLGQGLEFLIYFQGNSAPDKSGLPSDRFSAERTGGSVSTLTIQRTQQEDSAVYLCASSDPRGYQPQHFGDGTRLSIL.

This chain uses TRBV4-1 with TRBJ2-3; the match to TRBD2 covers 9 bases. This CDR3 is built from 16 residues. Germline-derived CDR1 and CDR2 are MGHRA and YSYEKL. The trim removed 5 bases at V and 2 bases at J, leaving 8 bases unmatched. The CDR3 protein is CASSSTSGLYTDTQYF. Here the CDR3 DNA reads TGCGCCAGCAGCAGTACTAGCGGGTTATACACAGATACGCAGTATTTT.

The V and J genes are TRBV28 and TRBJ1-5; D is possibly TRBD1 (5 bases). V was trimmed by 6 bases and J by 3 bases, leaving 15 bases between them. This CDR3 is built from 15 residues. CDR1 and CDR2 (germline): MDHEN, SYDVKM. The CDR3 spells CASRRYGGNNQPQHF. The DNA for the CDR3 is TGTGCCAGCAGGCGTTACGGGGGGAACAATCAGCCCCAGCATTTT.

The chain joins TRBV19 to TRBJ2-4; perhaps TRBD1 as D (5 bases). The germline CDR1 and CDR2 sequences are LNHDA and SQIVND (reference sequence). The CDR3 sequence is 15 residues long. Deletions cut 6 bases from V and 0 bases from J, with 12 bases between. CDR3 loop: CASSPIGAAKNIQYF. CDR3 bases: TGTGCCAGTAGCCCCATAGGGGCAGCCAAAAACATTCAGTACTTC.

This chain connects TRBV5-4 to TRBJ2-7, with D unclear. V lost 0 bases and J 1 base, leaving 11 bases between the germline ends. This CDR3 region has 15 residues. The germline CDR1 and CDR2 sequences are SGHNT and YYREEE (reference sequence). CDR3 in amino acids: CASSLGAASSYEQYF. CDR3 nucleotide sequence: TGTGCCAGCAGCTTGGGGGCAGCCTCTTCCTACGAGCAGTACTTC.

The chain carries TRBV14 and TRBJ2-1; 11 nucleotides align to TRBD2. CDR1 is SGHDN, CDR2 FVKESK, per germline. V was pared by 4 bases and J by 9 bases, with 11 bases of the junction left unmatched. The CDR3 totals 16 residues. The CDR3 spells CASSPLTSGGWGEQFF. The CDR3 region has the DNA TGTGCCAGCAGCCCACTAACTAGCGGGGGCTGGGGTGAGCAGTTCTTC.

The chain recombines TRBV6-1 with TRBJ1-1; D is uncertain. This CDR3 is 12 amino acids long. The V end was cut by 0 bases, the J end by 5 bases, with 4 bases between. Per the germline V gene, CDR1 is MNHNS and CDR2 is SASEGT. CDR3 DNA sequence: TGTGCCAGCAGTGAAGCGTATACTGAAGCTTTCTTT. It codes for CASSEAYTEAFF.

The chain combines TRBV15 with TRBJ1-2; 10 bases fit TRBD1. Losses at the gene ends were 0 bases for V and 6 bases for J; bases not matched to a gene: 7. Germline CDR1 is LNHNV and CDR2 is YYDKDF (reference sequence). This CDR3 has 16 residues. The CDR3 DNA is TGTGCCACCAGCAGAGATCTTGTGACAGGGGGCGATGGCTACACCTTC. Amino acid sequence: CATSRDLVTGGDGYTF.

The V gene is TRBV28, the J gene TRBJ1-1; D not resolved. Germline CDR1 MDHEN, CDR2 SYDVKM. Between the trimmed V and J ends, which lost 4 bases and 0 bases, there was a span of 9 bases. The length of the CDR3 is 14 residues. The CDR3 DNA sequence: TGTGCCAGCAGTTACAGCCCCCTGAACACTGAAGCTTTCTTT. Its protein is CASSYSPLNTEAFF.

The chain carries TRBV2 and TRBJ2-7; no firm D call. Per germline, CDR1 SNHLY and CDR2 FYNNEI. V lost 4 bases, J lost 3 bases, and 7 bases lay in between. The CDR3 length is 12 residues. This CDR3 is CASSGAIYEQYF. As DNA, the CDR3 is TGTGCCAGCAGTGGAGCTATCTACGAGCAGTACTTC.

The chain combines TRBV29-1 with TRBJ2-1, with 15 bases identical to TRBD2. Germline V gene sequence: CDR1 SQVTM, CDR2 ANQGSEA. V lost 8 bases and J lost 4; bases outside the gene matches: 9. The CDR3 is made up of 16 amino acids. As DNA, the CDR3 is TGCAGCCATCTCCCGGGACTAGCGGGGGGATACAATGAGCAGTTCTTC. Its protein is CSHLPGLAGGYNEQFF.

This chain joins TRBV13 and TRBJ2-1, with 11 positions matching TRBD2. This CDR3 comprises 16 residues. V lost 4 bases, J lost 4 bases, and 6 bases stayed unmatched. Per germline, CDR1 PRHDT and CDR2 FYEKMQ (reference sequence). Here the CDR3 reads CASSSRVAGGYNEQFF. The CDR3 DNA follows: TGTGCCAGCAGCTCAAGGGTAGCGGGAGGGTACAATGAGCAGTTCTTC.

The rearrangement links TRBV18 to TRBJ2-7; 8 bases match TRBD1. In germline, CDR1 is KGHSH, CDR2 LQKENI. V gave up 7 bases and J gave up 4 bases; unmatched junction bases: 9. The CDR3 is 14 amino acids. The CDR3 coding sequence is TGTGCCAGCTTCGACCTCGACAGGGGTTACGAGCAGTACTTC. It specifies CASFDLDRGYEQYF.

V is TRBV7-3 and J is TRBJ2-1; 7 nucleotides align to TRBD2. The CDR3 contains 12 residues. In germline, CDR1 is SGHTA, CDR2 FQGTGA. The J segment lost 11 bases and the V segment lost 2 bases, leaving 3 bases of the junction unmatched. The CDR3 protein is CASSLVGLQQFF. CDR3 DNA sequence: TGTGCCAGCAGCTTAGTGGGACTACAGCAGTTCTTC.